This TCR beta chain is from a study of blood T cell repertoires in COVID-19. With 3 bases clipped from V and 4 bases from J, the junction kept 10 bases outside the gene matches. In germline, CDR1 is MNHEY, CDR2 SMNVEV (reference sequence). CDR3 length: 16 amino acids. The assay was immunoSEQ multiplex PCR, and TCRdb's table has in-frame clones only and misses some. This table has 65,000 to 70,000 clones, just over 85% appearing once. The sequence came from a woman aged 60-75 years with acute or convalescent COVID-19. Sequencing used peripheral blood. The chain combines TRBV27 with TRBJ1-2, with TRBD1 matching over 8 bases. CDR3 sequence reads: CASSFRTGLVTYGYTF. In DNA form, the CDR3 reads TGTGCCAGCAGTTTCCGGACAGGGCTAGTAACCTATGGCTACACCTTC.